These 15 T cell receptor beta chains share one sample of origin, sequenced in a study of blood T cell repertoires in COVID-19. Clones were sequenced by immunoSEQ multiplex PCR, and TCRdb holds only the in-frame ones, with some missing. Of around 120,000 clones listed, roughly 80% were seen once; the top ten hold just under 25%. The specimen sequenced was peripheral blood. These receptors all stem from a human donor in a cohort sampled during active COVID-19.

The rearrangement links TRBV6-2 or TRBV6-3 to TRBJ1-2; 7 positions match TRBD1. The CDR3 is 13 residues long. The J segment lost 6 bases and the V segment lost 6 bases, leaving 7 bases of the junction unmatched. In germline, CDR1 is MNHEY, CDR2 SVGEGT. CDR3 sequence (DNA): TGTGCCAGCAGCAGACAGGGTAGAGATGGCTACACCTTC. This translates into CASSRQGRDGYTF.

This clone has a single count. The V call is TRBV5-4, the J call TRBJ2-1; D unresolved. V was trimmed by 1 base and J by 4 bases, leaving 3 bases between them. Germline V lookup: CDR1 SGHNT, CDR2 YYREEE (reference sequence). The CDR3 spans 12 residues. Here the CDR3 reads CASSLPYNEQFF. Written as DNA, the CDR3 is TGTGCCAGCAGCTTGCCTTACAATGAGCAGTTCTTC.

V usage is TRBV28 and J usage is TRBJ1-1; tentative D call: TRBD1 (5 bases). In germline, CDR1 is MDHEN, CDR2 SYDVKM. The CDR3 is 14 amino acids. V dropped 6 bases and J dropped 1 base, with 12 bases sitting between them. In nucleotides, the CDR3 is TGTGCCAGCAGCCCACCCCAGGGGAACACTGAAGCTTTCTTT. It translates to CASSPPQGNTEAFF.

CDR3 DNA sequence: TGTGCCAGCTCACCGATTGGGGGGGGAGCCCGCACTGAAGCTTTCTTT. Encoded protein: CASSPIGGGARTEAFF. J is TRBJ1-1 and V is TRBV18; D is possibly TRBD1 (5 bases). V shed 3 bases and J shed 4 bases, with 18 bases lying between them. The CDR3 has 16 amino acids. From germline, CDR1 is KGHSH and CDR2 LQKENI. Using reference TRBV18 and TRBJ1-1 for the parts outside the CDR3, the full variable domain is NAGVMQNPRHLVRRRGQEARLRCSPMKGHSHVYWYRQLPEEGLKFMVYLQKENIIDESGMPKERFSAEFPKEGPSILRIQQVVRGDSAAYFCASSPIGGGARTEAFFGQGTRLTVV.

This chain connects TRBV11-2 to TRBJ1-1, with 7 bases identical to TRBD1. The junction had 16 bases not matched to a gene; V was cut back by 4 bases and J by 8 bases. The germline V gene has CDR1 SGHAT and CDR2 FQNNGV. The CDR3 spans 16 residues. The DNA of the CDR3 is TGTGCCAGCAGCTCGGAACAGCGGACAGGCCTGCGAGAAGCTTTCTTT. Translation: CASSSEQRTGLREAFF.

This chain connects TRBV6-6 to TRBJ2-2, with 9 bases that match TRBD2. In germline, CDR1 is MNHNY, CDR2 SVGAGI (reference sequence). The junction had 3 bases not matched to a gene; V was cut back by 2 bases and J by 5 bases. This CDR3 spans 15 amino acids. The CDR3 DNA sequence: TGTGCCAGCAGTTACGCGGCGGGGGGGACCGGGGAGCTGTTTTTT. Encoded protein: CASSYAAGGTGELFF.

CDR3 protein: CASSLGPLQYGYTF. As DNA, the CDR3 is TGTGCCAGCAGCCTGGGCCCCCTACAGTATGGCTACACCTTC. The chain has TRBV16 and TRBJ1-2, with D uncertain. CDR1 and CDR2 from the germline V gene are KGHSY and FQNENV. The CDR3 contains 14 residues. The germline V and J ends were trimmed by 4 bases and 5 bases, with 14 bases remaining between them. The full variable domain, completed using reference TRBV16 and TRBJ1-2, is GEEVAQTPKHLVRGEGQKAKLYCAPIKGHSYVFWYQQVLKNEFKFLISFQNENVFDETGMPKERFSAKCLPNSPCSLEIQATKLEDSAVYFCASSLGPLQYGYTFGSGTRLTVV.

J is TRBJ2-5 and V is TRBV24-1; no clear D gene. Germline CDR1 is KGHDR and CDR2 is SFDVKD. The CDR3 is 13 amino acids. The germline V and J ends were trimmed by 5 bases and 3 bases, with 9 bases remaining between them. The CDR3 sequence: CATSGTQKETQYF. The DNA of the CDR3 is TGTGCCACCAGTGGAACGCAGAAAGAGACCCAGTACTTC.

The chain joins TRBV3-1 (or the pseudogene TRBV3-2) to TRBJ2-7; perhaps TRBD2 as D (5 bases). Per the germline V gene, CDR1 is LGHDT and CDR2 is YNNKEL (reference sequence). The CDR3 spans 14 residues. Trimming stripped 4 bases from V and 4 bases from J, with 14 bases between. The CDR3 DNA reads as TGTGCCAGCAGCCGGTCGGGGTACGTGTACGAGCAGTACTTC. It yields the protein CASSRSGYVYEQYF.

In this sample, this clone turned up once. The V gene is TRBV9, the J gene TRBJ2-3; 11 positions match TRBD2. Looked up from germline, CDR1 is SGDLS and CDR2 is YYNGEE. V lost 3 bases to trimming and J lost 7 bases; unmatched junction nucleotides: 7. The CDR3 spans 15 residues. The CDR3 loop is CASSGPSGRTHTQYF. DNA of the CDR3: TGTGCCAGCAGCGGACCTAGCGGGAGGACGCATACGCAGTATTTT.

As concerns this clone: Distinct nucleotide sequences in the sample also encode this CDR3. This rearrangement joins TRBV2 to TRBJ2-2, with TRBD1 as a possible D gene (6 bases). Trimming left V 6 bases short and J 2 bases short, with 10 bases between. The CDR3 contains 14 residues. Germline CDR1 reads SNHLY; CDR2 reads FYNNEI. CDR3 region: CASRGTLNTGELFF. As DNA, the CDR3 is TGTGCCAGCAGGGGGACACTAAACACCGGGGAGCTGTTTTTT. The entire variable domain, with the rest obtained from reference TRBV2 and TRBJ2-2, is as follows: EPEVTQTPSHQVTQMGQEVILRCVPISNHLYFYWYRQILGQKVEFLVSFYNNEISEKSEIFDDQFSVERPDGSNFTLKIRSTKLEDSAMYFCASRGTLNTGELFFGEGSRLTVL.

This clone was counted only a few times. The genes are TRBV6-2 or TRBV6-3 and TRBJ2-7; 8 nucleotides match TRBD1. Germline loops: CDR1 MNHEY, CDR2 SVGEGT. V lost 1 base, J lost 6 bases, and 20 bases stayed unmatched. There are 19 residues in the CDR3. CDR3 nucleotide sequence: TGTGCCAGCAGTTACTTGGGCCTTAATTTGAGGCAGGGGGCCTTCGAGCAGTACTTC. Its protein product is CASSYLGLNLRQGAFEQYF.

The rearrangement joins TRBV5-1 to TRBJ2-7; weak D call: TRBD1 (6 bases). Deletions cut 3 bases from V and 4 bases from J, with 14 bases between. This CDR3 contains 14 residues. From germline, CDR1 is SGHRS and CDR2 YFSETQ. The CDR3 is CASSWAGVSYEQYF. The DNA of the CDR3 is TGCGCCAGCAGCTGGGCAGGGGTAAGTTACGAGCAGTACTTC.

The V call is TRBV19, the J call TRBJ1-1; D perhaps matches TRBD1 (6 bases). Trimming left V 3 bases short and J 4 bases short, with 12 bases between. The CDR3 is 14 amino acids. CDR1 and CDR2 (germline): LNHDA, SQIVND (reference sequence). Here the CDR3 DNA reads TGTGCCAGTAGTATCGTGAGAGGGGGCACTGAAGCTTTCTTT. The encoded protein is CASSIVRGGTEAFF.

The V call is TRBV3-1 (or the pseudogene TRBV3-2), the J call TRBJ1-1; no clear D. The CDR3 contains 13 residues. Germline V CDR1 and CDR2: LGHDT, YNNKEL (reference sequence). V lost 8 bases and J 2 bases, leaving 12 bases between the germline ends. The CDR3 DNA reads as TGTGCCAGCTTGCGGCGAGGCAACACTGAAGCTTTCTTT. Protein: CASLRRGNTEAFF.